This T cell receptor (beta chain) came from a study of T-cell reconstitution after alpha-beta-depleted transplantation in children. This clonotype was counted ten times or more. Its matching antigen is unknown. The V segment lost 6 bases and the J segment 2 bases; nucleotides outside the gene matches: 5. The CDR3 runs to 13 residues. Germline V gives CDR1 SQVTM, CDR2 ANQGSEA. Study-wide results and caveats: Reports say that about two months after transplant, the alpha-beta T cells came out of several hundred graft clones that had expanded.

Using unique molecular identifiers, the investigators prepared the TCRbeta library. A single record per CDR3 protein comes from TCRdb applying MiXCR to the PCR reads. The sample records hundreds of thousands of distinct CDR3 sequences, about an eighth being singletons. The chain recombines TRBV29-1 with TRBJ2-7; 9 bases align to TRBD1. The TCR was taken from a girl aged 2 to 10 with congenital amegakaryocytic thrombocytopenia, due to receive a stem cell transplant. The sequencing here drew on PBMCs, taken before TCRalphabeta/CD19-depleted stem cell transplant. CDR3 nucleotide sequence: TGCAGCGTATGGACAGGGGCGACCTACGAGCAGTACTTC. As protein: CSVWTGATYEQYF.